This TCR beta chain originates from a study of beta chain features in type 1 diabetes. Looking at the study overall: In all, roughly 98,000,000 sorted cells from all samples were analyzed. The study's findings and limits: More deletions and fewer insertions at VDJ junctions were found in patients with type 1 diabetes.

The study reverse transcribed the entire isolated RNA, so it sequenced expressed TCRB transcripts. Libraries were prepared by immunoSEQ multiplex PCR; TCRdb keeps only in-frame clonotypes and omits some of them. The table has about half a million clones, approximately 10% seen once; the top ten hold approximately 0.05%. This CDR3 region has 15 residues. Looked up from germline, CDR1 is LNHDA and CDR2 is SQIVND (reference sequence). Losses at the gene ends were 1 base for V and 3 bases for J; bases not matched to a gene: 6. For this clone: Its antigen is currently unknown.

The source of this sequence is a woman aged 18-30 years in good health. The chain employs TRBV19 and TRBJ2-7, with TRBD1 identical over 7 bases. Sequencing was done on a sample of naive CD4+ T cells from blood. The DNA of the CDR3 is TGTGCCAGTAGTATAGGTGACAGGGATCGCTACGAGCAGTACTTC. Translated, it gives CASSIGDRDRYEQYF.